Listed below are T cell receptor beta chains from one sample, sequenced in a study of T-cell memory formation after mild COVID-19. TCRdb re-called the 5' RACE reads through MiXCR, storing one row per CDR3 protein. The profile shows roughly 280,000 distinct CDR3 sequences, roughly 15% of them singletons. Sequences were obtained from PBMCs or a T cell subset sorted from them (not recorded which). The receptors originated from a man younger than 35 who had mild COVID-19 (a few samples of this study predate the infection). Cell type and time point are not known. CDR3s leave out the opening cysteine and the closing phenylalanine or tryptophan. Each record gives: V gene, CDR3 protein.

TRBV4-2	ASSQDPTTGNNSPLH
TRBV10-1	ASSERQKNNYGYT
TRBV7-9	ASSFVGSSTDTQY
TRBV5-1	ASSVGTANTGELF
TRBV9	ASSDRTDRAEGYT
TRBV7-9	ASNPGLAGNEQF
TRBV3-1	ASSQALRETQY
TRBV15	ATSRDRMGNQPQH
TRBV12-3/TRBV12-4	ASSNRAALH
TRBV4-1	ASSQRGQGYQETQY
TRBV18	ASSSQANTEAF
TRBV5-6	ASSRFRVAGDQGTQY
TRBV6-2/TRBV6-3	ASSYPSGTRNTEAF
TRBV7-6	ASSSTGKRAGYT
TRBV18	ASSPPGATNYGYT
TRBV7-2	ASSPRGGQEKLF
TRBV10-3	AITRQSGDTEAF
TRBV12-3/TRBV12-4	ASSPSDRVPGSGELF
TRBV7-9	ASSVGQGFWEQY
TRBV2	ASSLSPVTLQTQY
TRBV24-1	ATSDTRGYGDTQY
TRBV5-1	ASKQNTEAF
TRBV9	ASSGGPQGYGELF
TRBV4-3	ASSQEGGASPIADTQY
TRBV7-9	ASNPPLGTEAF
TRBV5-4	ASSPGVGSYNEQF
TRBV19	ASSPRGGTAF
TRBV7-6	ASSLETELGPQH
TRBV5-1	ASSRVAGTAGNEKLF
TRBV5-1	ASSRASWPDGETQY
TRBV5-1	ASSLGGTELMDTQY
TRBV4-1	ASSQDPSGNTEAF
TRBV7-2	ASKLGGPRGTQY
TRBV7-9	ASSSQQGDPSGTQY
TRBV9	ASSGLATGGGEQF
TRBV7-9	ASVLLTGGLGGYT
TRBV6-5	ASSYSETLLGAF
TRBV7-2	ASSPTAVLSGNTIY
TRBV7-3	ATRRTASSYNEQF
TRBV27	ASSFRGAEAF
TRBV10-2	ASSRPSTGAGEAF
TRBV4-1	ASSQVEVAAAF
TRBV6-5	ASSSDHGYT
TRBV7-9	ASSSTPSVEAF
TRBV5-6	ASSYGGREETQY
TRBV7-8	ASSLVRVRQPYNEQF
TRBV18	ASSPPYSKNIQY
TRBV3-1	ASKSDGSSYNEQF
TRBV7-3	ASSPAGTALYGYT